The 6 T cell receptor beta chains in this list originate from one sample, sequenced in a study of T-cell reconstitution after alpha-beta-depleted transplantation in children. Unique molecular identifiers were built into the TCRbeta library. One entry per CDR3 protein results from TCRdb running MiXCR on the PCR reads. The table shows around 960,000 distinct CDR3 sequences, with about 29% occurring only once. Sequencing used PBMCs, mostly from graft donor cells, obtained 360 days after TCRalphabeta/CD19-depleted stem cell transplant. These receptors came from a boy younger than two who had a stem cell transplant for SCID, so the T cells may come from the graft donor.

This clonotype was found a few times. This chain uses TRBV20-1 with TRBJ2-4, with D unresolved. The germline V and J ends were trimmed by 3 bases and 0 bases, with 6 bases remaining between them. Germline assignment: CDR1 DFQATT and CDR2 SNEGSKA (reference sequence). The CDR3 runs 13 residues. In DNA, the CDR3 is TGCAGTGCTAGCAACTTAGCCAAAAACATTCAGTACTTC. Protein product: CSASNLAKNIQYF.

This sequence joins TRBV5-1 and TRBJ2-3; D ambiguous. The germline V gene encodes CDR1 SGHRS and CDR2 YFSETQ. The CDR3 has 15 amino acids. V dropped 4 bases and J dropped 2 bases, with 14 bases sitting between them. This CDR3 reads CASSPLRALTDTQYF. In DNA, the CDR3 is TGCGCCAGCAGCCCTTTAAGGGCCCTCACAGATACGCAGTATTTT.

V usage is TRBV4-2 and J usage is TRBJ2-7, with D perhaps TRBD1 or TRBD2 (6 bases each). CDR1 is LGHNA and CDR2 is YNFKEQ in the germline V gene. The CDR3 contains 16 residues. Trimming removed 0 bases at V and 5 bases at J, with 17 bases between. In DNA form, the CDR3 reads TGTGCCAGCAGCCAAGATCCACCAGGGGAGGACGACGAGCAGTACTTC. Residues: CASSQDPPGEDDEQYF.

In its sample, this clonotype was seen a few times. The chain couples TRBV7-9 to TRBJ2-2, with D hard to call. The CDR3 consists of 16 residues. Deletions cut 4 bases from V and 2 bases from J, with 14 bases between. CDR1 SEHNR and CDR2 FQNEAQ come from the germline V gene (reference sequence). The CDR3 DNA reads TGTGCCAGCAGCTCGGTTGAACACCGTAACACCGGGGAGCTGTTTTTT. Amino acids: CASSSVEHRNTGELFF.

The chain carries TRBV5-5 and TRBJ2-3; D ambiguous. Germline CDR1 reads SGHKS; CDR2 reads YYEKEE (reference sequence). This CDR3 is 12 amino acids long. Trimming took 0 bases from V and 8 from J, leaving 7 bases between them. CDR3 sequence reads: CASSLALGTQYF. DNA for the CDR3: TGTGCCAGCAGCTTGGCACTGGGTACGCAGTATTTT.

This clonotype has a handful of counts. The chain links TRBV7-2 to TRBJ2-3; maybe TRBD2 (5 bases). V shed 0 bases and J shed 4 bases, with 17 bases lying between them. This CDR3 region has 17 residues. From germline, CDR1 is SGHTA and CDR2 FQGNSA. The CDR3 here is CASSLAGSYGAPDTQYF. The CDR3 nucleotides are TGTGCCAGCAGCTTAGCAGGGAGTTACGGCGCCCCAGATACGCAGTATTTT.